Shown below are 26 T cell receptor beta chains from a single sample sequenced in a study of blood T cell repertoires in COVID-19. TCRdb's copy holds only in-frame clones and misses some; the assay was immunoSEQ multiplex PCR. The sample holds about 110,000 clones, 75% to 90% seen once. Material: peripheral blood. Source of these receptors: a woman aged 55-70 years with acute or convalescent COVID-19.

The rearrangement links TRBV4-1 to TRBJ2-3; a weak D match, TRBD1 (5 bases). V was clipped by 5 bases and J by 2 bases, with 14 bases between them. Looked up from germline, CDR1 is MGHRA and CDR2 is YSYEKL. The CDR3 length is 15 residues. The CDR3 sequence is CASSEVRVPTDTQYF. The CDR3, as DNA: TGCGCCAGCAGCGAGGTCAGGGTCCCCACAGATACGCAGTATTTT.

In its sample, this clone was seen once. V usage is TRBV19 and J usage is TRBJ2-7; TRBD1 matches 9 bases. V gave up 8 bases and J gave up 5 bases; unmatched junction bases: 10. CDR1 is LNHDA and CDR2 is SQIVND in the germline V gene (reference sequence). The CDR3 runs 14 residues. The CDR3 nucleotides are TGTGCCAGTGGCAACCGGGACAGGGTCCACGAGCAGTACTTC. Translated, it gives CASGNRDRVHEQYF.

The J gene is TRBJ1-6, the V gene TRBV7-2; TRBD1 might be the D (6 bases). Germline CDR1 and CDR2: SGHTA and FQGNSA. The CDR3 covers 16 residues. The V end was cut by 2 bases, the J end by 7 bases, with 15 bases between. CDR3: CASSLLVGGGNSPLHF. DNA for the CDR3: TGTGCCAGCAGCTTATTGGTAGGGGGAGGGAATTCACCCCTCCACTTT.

V is TRBV5-1 and J is TRBJ2-6; D not certain. This CDR3 spans 15 amino acids. Germline V CDR1 and CDR2: SGHRS, YFSETQ. The V end lost 0 bases, the J end lost 4 bases, and 8 bases lay between the germline ends. The CDR3 spells CASSLGATGANVLTF. CDR3 nucleotides: TGCGCCAGCAGCTTGGGTGCTACGGGGGCCAACGTCCTGACTTTC.

J is TRBJ2-1 and V is TRBV10-1; 7 bases fit TRBD2. CDR3 length equals 16 residues. Per the germline V gene, CDR1 is WNHNN and CDR2 is SYGVQD (reference sequence). The ends lost 5 bases at V and 0 bases at J; junction bases unmatched: 7. The CDR3 loop is CASSHLAASSYNEQFF. DNA of the CDR3: TGCGCCAGCAGTCACCTAGCGGCTAGCTCCTACAATGAGCAGTTCTTC.

V gene TRBV6-5 combines with J gene TRBJ1-1; TRBD1 matches 8 bases. There are 15 residues in the CDR3. The V gene's germline CDR1 is MNHEY and CDR2 SVGAGI. V lost 6 bases, J lost 4 bases, and 10 bases stayed unmatched. The CDR3 DNA follows: TGTGCCAGCAGCTTCTCTCCCGGGACAGGCACTGAAGCTTTCTTT. It specifies CASSFSPGTGTEAFF.

V is TRBV28 and J is TRBJ1-2; 8 positions match TRBD1. Germline CDR1 MDHEN, CDR2 SYDVKM. The CDR3 covers 14 residues. J gave up 4 bases and V 3 bases, and 4 bases lay outside the gene matches. Here the CDR3 reads CASSFAGGAYGYTF. CDR3 DNA: TGTGCCAGCAGTTTTGCAGGGGGCGCCTATGGCTACACCTTC.

V gene TRBV19 combines with J gene TRBJ1-5; 8 nucleotides agree with TRBD1. V shed 6 bases and J 6 bases; nucleotides not matched to a gene: 7. Germline V CDR1 and CDR2: LNHDA, SQIVND (reference sequence). This CDR3 is built from 14 residues. CDR3 coding DNA: TGTGCCAGTAGGGAGGACAGGGAGGGTCAGCCCCAGCATTTT. It translates to CASREDREGQPQHF.

This chain joins TRBV4-1 and TRBJ2-7, with unresolved D. The V gene lost 0 bases and the J gene lost 2 bases, with 11 bases spanning the gap. Germline V gene lookup returns CDR1 MGHRA and CDR2 YSYEKL. The CDR3 loop spans 15 amino acids. CDR3 sequence: CASSQDQPGPYEQYF. Written as DNA, the CDR3 is TGCGCCAGCAGCCAAGATCAACCGGGTCCCTACGAGCAGTACTTC.

This sequence joins TRBV5-4 and TRBJ2-7, with 9 bases identical to TRBD1. CDR3 length: 15 amino acids. Germline V gene lookup returns CDR1 SGHNT and CDR2 YYREEE (reference sequence). V lost 1 base, J lost 1 base, and 3 bases stayed unmatched. This chain's CDR3 is CASSLTGQGSYEQYF. As DNA, the CDR3 is TGTGCCAGCAGCTTGACTGGACAGGGGTCCTACGAGCAGTACTTC. Combining the CDR3 with reference TRBV5-4 and TRBJ2-7 gives the whole variable domain ETGVTQSPTHLIKTRGQQVTLRCSSQSGHNTVSWYQQALGQGPQFIFQYYREEENGRGNFPPRFSGLQFPNYSSELNVNALELDDSALYLCASSLTGQGSYEQYFGPGTRLTVT.

This clone has only one observation. CDR3: CASSPWQGSGEQYF. CDR3 bases: TGTGCCAGCTCACCTTGGCAGGGTTCGGGCGAGCAGTACTTC. The gene calls are TRBV18 and TRBJ2-7, with D tentatively TRBD1 (5 bases). V lost 3 bases and J lost 6, with 15 bases in between. CDR1 and CDR2 (germline): KGHSH, LQKENI. The CDR3 is 14 amino acids.

This clone was detected once. CDR3 sequence: CASSFDRAETQYF. The DNA of the CDR3 is TGTGCCAGCAGCTTCGACAGGGCTGAGACCCAGTACTTC. The rearrangement joins TRBV5-4 to TRBJ2-5; 7 bases fit TRBD1. Germline loops: CDR1 SGHNT, CDR2 YYREEE (reference sequence). This CDR3 region has 13 residues. V was clipped by 2 bases and J by 5 bases; unmatched bases: 3.

The gene calls are TRBV5-1 and TRBJ2-1; the match to TRBD2 covers 9 bases. Germline V gene lookup returns CDR1 SGHRS and CDR2 YFSETQ. The trim removed 5 bases at V and 6 bases at J, leaving 9 bases unmatched. This CDR3 is 15 amino acids long. The CDR3 loop reads CASSLPGLALNEQFF. CDR3 in DNA: TGCGCCAGCAGTCTTCCGGGACTAGCACTCAATGAGCAGTTCTTC.

The gene calls are TRBV18 and TRBJ1-1; D unclear. The V gene's germline CDR1 is KGHSH and CDR2 LQKENI. The ends were cut back, 1 base at V and 3 bases at J, with 12 bases in the middle. The CDR3 is 15 residues long. CDR3 nucleotides: TGTGCCAGCTCACCACTCCCAGGAACCTACACTGAAGCTTTCTTT. Translated: CASSPLPGTYTEAFF. Full variable domain (remainder filled in from reference TRBV18 and TRBJ1-1): NAGVMQNPRHLVRRRGQEARLRCSPMKGHSHVYWYRQLPEEGLKFMVYLQKENIIDESGMPKERFSAEFPKEGPSILRIQQVVRGDSAAYFCASSPLPGTYTEAFFGQGTRLTVV.

The chain combines TRBV11-2 with TRBJ2-3; tentative D call: TRBD1 (6 bases). V was pared by 5 bases and J by 0 bases, with 12 bases between. Germline V CDR1 and CDR2: SGHAT, FQNNGV. The CDR3 is 15 amino acids. CDR3 loop: CASSRQAASTDTQYF. DNA of the CDR3: TGTGCCAGCAGCAGACAGGCTGCTAGCACAGATACGCAGTATTTT.

As concerns this clone: Relative to the germline gene, one junction end is altered; a read error may explain this. The V gene is TRBV4-1, the J gene TRBJ1-1; D not certain. Germline V gives CDR1 MGHRA, CDR2 YSYEKL. The CDR3 is 13 residues long. The CDR3 spells CASSQFRGTEVFF. The CDR3 bases are TGCGCCAGCAGCCAGTTTAGAGGCACTGAAGTTTTCTTT.

The chain has TRBV6-5 and TRBJ1-2; perhaps TRBD1 as D (5 bases). The CDR3 has 14 residues. Trimming removed 6 bases from V and 0 bases from J, with 11 bases in between. Germline V gene lookup returns CDR1 MNHEY and CDR2 SVGAGI. CDR3 bases: TGTGCCAGCAGGGTGTCGGGGGCTAACTATGGCTACACCTTC. Its protein product is CASRVSGANYGYTF.

The chain recombines TRBV10-3 with TRBJ1-5; D not resolved. V shed 0 bases and J shed 3 bases, with 9 bases lying between them. Germline V gene sequence: CDR1 ENHRY, CDR2 SYGVKD. The CDR3 totals 15 residues. The CDR3 reads CAISESHTNNQPQHF. CDR3 in DNA: TGTGCCATCAGTGAGTCACATACGAACAATCAGCCCCAGCATTTT.

V and J are TRBV7-3 and TRBJ2-3, with 8 nucleotides matching TRBD2. The V and J ends lost 2 bases and 3 bases, in that order; junction bases with no gene match: 4. The CDR3 has 15 residues. Per the germline V gene, CDR1 is SGHTA and CDR2 is FQGTGA. CDR3 DNA: TGTGCCAGCAGCTTAGGGGGACTAGTGACAGATACGCAGTATTTT. Amino acid sequence: CASSLGGLVTDTQYF.

The chain has TRBV6-1 and TRBJ2-5; possible D gene TRBD1, 6 bases. This CDR3 spans 14 amino acids. V shed 2 bases and J shed 2 bases, with 9 bases lying between them. CDR1 MNHNS and CDR2 SASEGT come from the germline V gene. The CDR3 spells CASSELDRQETQYF. In nucleotides, the CDR3 is TGTGCCAGCAGTGAATTGGACAGACAAGAGACCCAGTACTTC.

This clone was seen just once. The CDR3 DNA reads as TGCGCCAGCAGCAACGACAGGGGGCAGGGAGAGACCCAGTACTTC. Protein: CASSNDRGQGETQYF. The J gene is TRBJ2-5, the V gene TRBV4-3; 10 bases are a match to TRBD1. This CDR3 is built from 15 residues. From germline, CDR1 is LGHNA and CDR2 YSLEER. The junction had 7 bases not matched to a gene; V was cut back by 5 bases and J by 4 bases.

Ten or more counts support this clone. The chain links TRBV5-1 to TRBJ2-7, with 9 nucleotides matching TRBD2. This CDR3 is built from 15 residues. Per the germline V gene, CDR1 is SGHRS and CDR2 is YFSETQ. Trimming at V came to 1 base and at J to 3 bases, leaving 5 bases not matched to a gene. This chain's CDR3 is CASSLTSGLDYEQYF. The CDR3 DNA reads TGCGCCAGCAGCTTGACTAGCGGGTTAGACTACGAGCAGTACTTC.

The CDR3 is CASGYMPAPGFRSPLHF. In DNA, the CDR3 is TGTGCTAGTGGTTACATGCCAGCCCCGGGTTTTCGTTCACCCCTCCACTTT. J is TRBJ1-6 and V is TRBV12-5; D ambiguous. From germline, CDR1 is LGHNT and CDR2 FRNRAP. This CDR3 has 17 residues. The ends were cut back, 4 bases at V and 9 bases at J, with 22 bases in the middle. Full variable domain (rest looked up from reference TRBV12-5 and TRBJ1-6): DARVTQTPRHKVTEMGQEVTMRCQPILGHNTVFWYRQTMMQGLELLAYFRNRAPLDDSGMPKDRFSAEMPDATLATLKIQPSEPRDSAVYFCASGYMPAPGFRSPLHFGNGTRLTVT.

The chain couples TRBV5-1 to TRBJ2-7, with a possible D match to TRBD1 (6 bases). This CDR3 is built from 14 residues. Germline CDR1 SGHRS, CDR2 YFSETQ. Deletions cut 1 base from V and 6 bases from J, with 14 bases between. The CDR3 coding sequence is TGCGCCAGCAGCTTGAGGCAGGGGCCCGGCGAGCAGTACTTC. Translation gives CASSLRQGPGEQYF.

This sequence joins TRBV15 and TRBJ1-1, with unresolved D. Germline CDR1 reads LNHNV; CDR2 reads YYDKDF (reference sequence). The CDR3 has 12 amino acids. The V end was cut by 0 bases, the J end by 7 bases, with 6 bases between. The CDR3 DNA reads TGTGCCACCAGCAGAGACAGGTATGAAGCTTTCTTT. Protein sequence: CATSRDRYEAFF.

V is TRBV27 and J is TRBJ2-5; tentatively, D is TRBD2 (6 bases). Trimming left V 0 bases short and J 7 bases short, with 15 bases between. Germline V gene data show CDR1 as MNHEY and CDR2 as SMNVEV (reference sequence). The length of the CDR3 is 15 residues. CDR3 sequence (DNA): TGTGCCAGCAGTTTATCGGAGGGGATACGGCGGACCCAGTACTTC. Encoded protein: CASSLSEGIRRTQYF.